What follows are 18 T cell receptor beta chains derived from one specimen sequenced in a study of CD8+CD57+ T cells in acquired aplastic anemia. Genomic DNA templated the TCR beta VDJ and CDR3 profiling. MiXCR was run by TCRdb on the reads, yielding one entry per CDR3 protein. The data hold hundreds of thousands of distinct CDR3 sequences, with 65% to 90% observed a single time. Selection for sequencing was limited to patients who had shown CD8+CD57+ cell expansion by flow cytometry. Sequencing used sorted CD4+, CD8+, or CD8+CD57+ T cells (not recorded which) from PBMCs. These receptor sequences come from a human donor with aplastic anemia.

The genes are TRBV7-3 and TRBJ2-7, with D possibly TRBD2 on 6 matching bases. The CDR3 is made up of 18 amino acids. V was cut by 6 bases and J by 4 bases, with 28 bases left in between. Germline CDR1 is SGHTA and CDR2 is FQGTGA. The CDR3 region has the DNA TGTGCCAGCAGTTCTCACGGGACTGGGGGAGAGACCCAGTACGAGCAGTACGTC. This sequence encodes CASSSHGTGGETQYEQYV.

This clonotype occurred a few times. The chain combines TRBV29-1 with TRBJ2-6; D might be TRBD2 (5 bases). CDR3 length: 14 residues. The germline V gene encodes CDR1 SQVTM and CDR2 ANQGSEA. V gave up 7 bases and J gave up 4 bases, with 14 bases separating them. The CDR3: CSALAPTGANVLTF. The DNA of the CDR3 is TGCAGCGCCCTAGCCCCGACCGGGGCCAACGTCCTGACTTTC.

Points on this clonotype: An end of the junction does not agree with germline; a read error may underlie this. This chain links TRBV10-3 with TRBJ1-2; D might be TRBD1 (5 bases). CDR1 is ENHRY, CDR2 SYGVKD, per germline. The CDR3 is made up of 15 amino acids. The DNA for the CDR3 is TGTGCCAGCAGTGAAGCTCTAACAGGCCCCTATGGCTACACCTTC. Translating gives CASSEALTGPYGYTF.

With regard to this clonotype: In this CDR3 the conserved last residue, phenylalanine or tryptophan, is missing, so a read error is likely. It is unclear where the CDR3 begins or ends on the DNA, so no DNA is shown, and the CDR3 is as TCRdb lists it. CDR3: CASSLGSFNSPLH. The V gene is TRBV7-6, the J gene TRBJ2-1; the D call in the table, TRBD2, was not verified against the DNA. Including both end residues, the CDR3 is 13 amino acids long. Germline values: CDR1 SGHVS, CDR2 FNYEAQ.

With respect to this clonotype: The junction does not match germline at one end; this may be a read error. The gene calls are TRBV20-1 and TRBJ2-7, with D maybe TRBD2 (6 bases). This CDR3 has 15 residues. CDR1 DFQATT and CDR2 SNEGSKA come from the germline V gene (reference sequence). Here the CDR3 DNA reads TGCAGCGCTATAGCAGGCGGGAACCTCACCTACGAGCAGTACTTC. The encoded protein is CSAIAGGNLTYEQYF.

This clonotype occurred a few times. In DNA form, the CDR3 reads TGTGCCAGCCGCCCGGGAGGCAGCTACCAAGAGACCCAGTACTTC. Amino acid sequence: CASRPGGSYQETQYF. The chain uses TRBV10-3 and TRBJ2-5, with TRBD2 matching over 7 bases. The CDR3 extends over 15 amino acids. Germline V gene sequence: CDR1 ENHRY, CDR2 SYGVKD. Trimming cost V 10 bases and J 0 bases; bases outside gene matches: 11.

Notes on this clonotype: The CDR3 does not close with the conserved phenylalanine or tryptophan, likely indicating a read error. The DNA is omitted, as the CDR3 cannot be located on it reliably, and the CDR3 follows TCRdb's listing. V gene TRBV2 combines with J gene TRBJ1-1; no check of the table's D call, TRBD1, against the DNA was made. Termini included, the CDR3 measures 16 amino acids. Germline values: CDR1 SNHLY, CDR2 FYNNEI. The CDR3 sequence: CASGGGATDTQTYAPV.

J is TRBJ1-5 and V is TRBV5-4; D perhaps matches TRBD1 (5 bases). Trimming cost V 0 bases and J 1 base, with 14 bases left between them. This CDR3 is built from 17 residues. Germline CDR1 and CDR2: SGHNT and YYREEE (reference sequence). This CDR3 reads CASSLEREQDSNQPQHF. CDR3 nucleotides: TGTGCCAGCAGCTTGGAGAGGGAACAGGACAGCAATCAGCCCCAGCATTTT.

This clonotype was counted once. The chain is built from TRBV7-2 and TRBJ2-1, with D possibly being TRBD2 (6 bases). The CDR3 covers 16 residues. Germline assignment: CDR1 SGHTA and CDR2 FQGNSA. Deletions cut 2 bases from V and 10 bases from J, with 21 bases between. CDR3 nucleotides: TGTGCCAGCAGCTTACAAGGAAGTCGGGGGAGGCAGGAGCAGTTCTTC. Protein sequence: CASSLQGSRGRQEQFF.

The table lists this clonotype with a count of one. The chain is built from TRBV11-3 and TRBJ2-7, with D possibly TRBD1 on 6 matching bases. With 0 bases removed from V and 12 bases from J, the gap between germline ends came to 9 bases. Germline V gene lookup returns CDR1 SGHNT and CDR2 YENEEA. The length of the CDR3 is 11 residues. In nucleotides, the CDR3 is TGTGCCAGCAGCTTAGATCTGACAGGGTACGTC. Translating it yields CASSLDLTGYV.

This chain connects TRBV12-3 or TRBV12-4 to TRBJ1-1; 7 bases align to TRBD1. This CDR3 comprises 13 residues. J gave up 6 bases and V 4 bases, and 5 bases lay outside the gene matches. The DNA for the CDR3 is TGTGCCAGCAGTTCACAGGGGTCGGCTGAAGCTTTCTTT. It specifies CASSSQGSAEAFF.

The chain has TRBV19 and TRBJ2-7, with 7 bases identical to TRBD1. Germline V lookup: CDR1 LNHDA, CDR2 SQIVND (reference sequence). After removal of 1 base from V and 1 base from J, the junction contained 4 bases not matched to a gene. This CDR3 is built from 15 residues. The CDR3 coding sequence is TGTGCCAGTAGTATAGCAGGGGGAAGGTCCTACGAGCAGTACTTC. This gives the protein CASSIAGGRSYEQYF.

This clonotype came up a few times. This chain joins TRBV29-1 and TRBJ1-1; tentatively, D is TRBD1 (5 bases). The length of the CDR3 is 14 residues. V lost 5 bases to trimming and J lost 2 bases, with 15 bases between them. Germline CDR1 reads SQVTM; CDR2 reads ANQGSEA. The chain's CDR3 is CSVNRQGPNTEAFF. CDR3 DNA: TGCAGCGTTAATCGGCAGGGCCCTAACACTGAAGCTTTCTTT.

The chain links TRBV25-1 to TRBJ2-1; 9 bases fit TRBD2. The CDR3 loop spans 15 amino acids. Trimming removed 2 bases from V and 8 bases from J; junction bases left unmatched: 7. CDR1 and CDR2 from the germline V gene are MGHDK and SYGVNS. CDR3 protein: CASSERSGGSHEQFF. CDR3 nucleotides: TGTGCCAGCAGTGAAAGGAGCGGGGGGAGCCATGAGCAGTTCTTC.

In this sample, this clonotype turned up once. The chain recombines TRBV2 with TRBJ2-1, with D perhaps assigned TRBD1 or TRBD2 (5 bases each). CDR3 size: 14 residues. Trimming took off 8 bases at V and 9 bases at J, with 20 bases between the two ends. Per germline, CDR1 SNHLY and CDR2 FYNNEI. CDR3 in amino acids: CASGFGVTGAEQFF. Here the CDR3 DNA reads TGTGCCAGCGGGTTCGGGGTCACAGGAGCTGAGCAGTTCTTC.

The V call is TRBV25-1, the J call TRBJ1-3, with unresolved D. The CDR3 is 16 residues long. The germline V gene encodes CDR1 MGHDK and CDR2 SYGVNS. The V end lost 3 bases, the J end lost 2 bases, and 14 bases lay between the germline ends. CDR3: CASSDSGRVAGNTIYF. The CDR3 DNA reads TGTGCCAGCAGTGACAGTGGGAGAGTAGCTGGAAACACCATATATTTT.

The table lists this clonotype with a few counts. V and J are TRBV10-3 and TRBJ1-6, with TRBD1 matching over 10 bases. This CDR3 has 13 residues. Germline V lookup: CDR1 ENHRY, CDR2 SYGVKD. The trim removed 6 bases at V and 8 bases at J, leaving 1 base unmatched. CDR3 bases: TGTGCCATCAGCGGGACAGGGGATTCACCCCTCCACTTT. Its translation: CAISGTGDSPLHF.

DNA of the CDR3: TGTGCCAGCAGCGTAGGGTCAGATATGAACACTTTTGCTTTCTTT. As protein: CASSVGSDMNTFAFF. V usage is TRBV9 and J usage is TRBJ1-1, with D uncertain. CDR3 size: 15 residues. Between the trimmed V and J ends, which lost 0 bases and 11 bases, there was a span of 20 bases. Germline V CDR1 and CDR2: SGDLS, YYNGEE.